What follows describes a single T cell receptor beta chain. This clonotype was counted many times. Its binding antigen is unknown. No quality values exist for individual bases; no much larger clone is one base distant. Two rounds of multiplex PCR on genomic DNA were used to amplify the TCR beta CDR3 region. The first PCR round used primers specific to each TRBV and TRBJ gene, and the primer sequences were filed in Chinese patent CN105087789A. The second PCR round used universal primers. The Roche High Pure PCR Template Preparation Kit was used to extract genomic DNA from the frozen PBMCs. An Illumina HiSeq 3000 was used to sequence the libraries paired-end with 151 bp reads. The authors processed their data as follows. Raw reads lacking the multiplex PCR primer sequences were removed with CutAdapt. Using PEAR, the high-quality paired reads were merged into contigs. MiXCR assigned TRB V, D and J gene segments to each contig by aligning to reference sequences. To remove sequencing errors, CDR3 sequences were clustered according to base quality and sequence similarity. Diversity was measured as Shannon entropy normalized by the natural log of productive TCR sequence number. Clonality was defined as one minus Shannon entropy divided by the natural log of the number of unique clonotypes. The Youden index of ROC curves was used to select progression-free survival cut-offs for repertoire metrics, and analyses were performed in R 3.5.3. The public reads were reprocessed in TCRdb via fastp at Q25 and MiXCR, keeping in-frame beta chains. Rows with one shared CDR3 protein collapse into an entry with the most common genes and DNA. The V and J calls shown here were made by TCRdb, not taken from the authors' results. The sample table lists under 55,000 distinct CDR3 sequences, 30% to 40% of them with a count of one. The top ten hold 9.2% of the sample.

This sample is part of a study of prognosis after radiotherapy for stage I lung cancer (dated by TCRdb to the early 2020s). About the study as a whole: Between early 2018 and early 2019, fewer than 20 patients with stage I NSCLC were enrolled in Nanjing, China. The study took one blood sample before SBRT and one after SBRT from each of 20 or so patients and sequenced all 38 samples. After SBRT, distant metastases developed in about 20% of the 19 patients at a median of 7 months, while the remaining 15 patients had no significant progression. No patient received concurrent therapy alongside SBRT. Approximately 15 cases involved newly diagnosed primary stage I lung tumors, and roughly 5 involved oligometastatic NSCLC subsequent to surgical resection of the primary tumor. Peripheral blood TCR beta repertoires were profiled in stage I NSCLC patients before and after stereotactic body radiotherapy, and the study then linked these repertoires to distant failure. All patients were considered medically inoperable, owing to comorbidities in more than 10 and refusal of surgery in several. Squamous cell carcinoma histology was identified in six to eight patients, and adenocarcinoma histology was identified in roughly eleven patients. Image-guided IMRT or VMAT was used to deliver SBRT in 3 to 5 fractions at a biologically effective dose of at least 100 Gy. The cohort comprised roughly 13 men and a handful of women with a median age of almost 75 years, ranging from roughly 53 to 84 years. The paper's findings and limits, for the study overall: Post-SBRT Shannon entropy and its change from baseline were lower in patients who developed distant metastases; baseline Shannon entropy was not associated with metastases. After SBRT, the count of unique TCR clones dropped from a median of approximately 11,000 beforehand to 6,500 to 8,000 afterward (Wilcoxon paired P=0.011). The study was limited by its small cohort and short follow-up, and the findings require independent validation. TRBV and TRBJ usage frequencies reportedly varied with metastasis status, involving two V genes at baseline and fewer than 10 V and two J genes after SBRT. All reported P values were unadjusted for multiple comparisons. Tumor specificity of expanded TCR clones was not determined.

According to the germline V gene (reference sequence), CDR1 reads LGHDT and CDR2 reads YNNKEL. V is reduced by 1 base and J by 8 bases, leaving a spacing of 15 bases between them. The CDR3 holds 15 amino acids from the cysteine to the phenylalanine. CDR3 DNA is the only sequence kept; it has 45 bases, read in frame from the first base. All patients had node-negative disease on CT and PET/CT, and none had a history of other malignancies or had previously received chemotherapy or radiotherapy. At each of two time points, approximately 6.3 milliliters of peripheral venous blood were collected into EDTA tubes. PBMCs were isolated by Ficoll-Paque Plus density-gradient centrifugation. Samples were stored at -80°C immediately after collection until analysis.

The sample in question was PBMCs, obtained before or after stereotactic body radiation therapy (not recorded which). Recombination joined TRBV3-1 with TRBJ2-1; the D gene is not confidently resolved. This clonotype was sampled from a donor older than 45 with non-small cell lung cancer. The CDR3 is CASSQGSVGLYEQFF. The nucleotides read TGTGCCAGCAGCCAAGGGTCTGTCGGATTGTATGAGCAGTTCTTC.